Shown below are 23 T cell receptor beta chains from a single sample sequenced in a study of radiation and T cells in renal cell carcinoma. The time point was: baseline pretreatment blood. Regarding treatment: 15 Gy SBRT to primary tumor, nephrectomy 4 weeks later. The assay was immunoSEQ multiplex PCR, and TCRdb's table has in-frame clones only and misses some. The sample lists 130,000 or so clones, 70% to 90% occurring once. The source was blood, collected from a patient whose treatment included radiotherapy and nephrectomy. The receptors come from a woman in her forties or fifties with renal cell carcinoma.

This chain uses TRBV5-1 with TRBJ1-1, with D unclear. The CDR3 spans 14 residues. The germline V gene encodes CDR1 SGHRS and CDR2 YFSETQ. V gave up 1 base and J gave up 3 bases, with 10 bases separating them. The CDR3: CASSLSGRDTEAFF. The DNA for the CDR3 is TGCGCCAGCAGCTTGTCCGGGAGGGACACTGAAGCTTTCTTT.

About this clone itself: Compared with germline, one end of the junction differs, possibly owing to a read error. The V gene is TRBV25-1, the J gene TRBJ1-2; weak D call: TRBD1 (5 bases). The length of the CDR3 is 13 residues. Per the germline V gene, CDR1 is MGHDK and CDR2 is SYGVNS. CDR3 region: CASSAYQTVPLRF. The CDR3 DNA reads TGTGCCAGCAGTGCATACCAGACAGTCCCCCTTCGCTTC.

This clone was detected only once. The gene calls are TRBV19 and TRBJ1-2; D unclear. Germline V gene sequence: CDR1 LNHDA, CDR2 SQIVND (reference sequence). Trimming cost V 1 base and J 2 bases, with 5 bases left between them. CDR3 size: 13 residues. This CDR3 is CASSIVGNYGYTF. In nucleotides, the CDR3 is TGTGCCAGTAGTATAGTGGGGAACTATGGCTACACCTTC.

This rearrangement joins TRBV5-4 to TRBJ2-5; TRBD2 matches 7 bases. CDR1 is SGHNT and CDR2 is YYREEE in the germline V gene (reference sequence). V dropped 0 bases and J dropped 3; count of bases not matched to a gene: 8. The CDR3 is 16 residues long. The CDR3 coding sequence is TGTGCCAGCAGCTTGGCGTCCCGCGCGGGAGAAGAGACCCAGTACTTC. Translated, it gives CASSLASRAGEETQYF.

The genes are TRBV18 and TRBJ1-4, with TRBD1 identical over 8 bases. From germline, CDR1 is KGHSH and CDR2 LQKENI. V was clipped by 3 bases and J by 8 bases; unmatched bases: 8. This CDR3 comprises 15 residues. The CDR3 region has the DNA TGTGCCAGCTCACCCTTACAGGGGGAAAAGGAAAAACTGTTTTTT. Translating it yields CASSPLQGEKEKLFF.

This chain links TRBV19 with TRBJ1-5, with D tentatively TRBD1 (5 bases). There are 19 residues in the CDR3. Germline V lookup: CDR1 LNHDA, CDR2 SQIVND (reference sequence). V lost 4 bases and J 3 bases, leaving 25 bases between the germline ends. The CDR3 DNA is TGTGCCAGTAGTAGACATAAGACCACCGGAAAGGGGTCCAATCAGCCCCAGCATTTT. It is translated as CASSRHKTTGKGSNQPQHF.

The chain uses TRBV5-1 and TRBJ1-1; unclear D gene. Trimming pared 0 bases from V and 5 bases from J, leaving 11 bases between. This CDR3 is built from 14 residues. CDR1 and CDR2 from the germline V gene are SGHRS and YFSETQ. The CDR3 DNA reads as TGCGCCAGCAGCTTGGAGGTATGGGGAACTGAAGCTTTCTTT. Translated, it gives CASSLEVWGTEAFF. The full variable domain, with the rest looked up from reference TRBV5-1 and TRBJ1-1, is KAGVTQTPRYLIKTRGQQVTLSCSPISGHRSVSWYQQTPGQGLQFLFEYFSETQRNKGNFPGRFSGRQFSNSRSEMNVSTLELGDSALYLCASSLEVWGTEAFFGQGTRLTVV.

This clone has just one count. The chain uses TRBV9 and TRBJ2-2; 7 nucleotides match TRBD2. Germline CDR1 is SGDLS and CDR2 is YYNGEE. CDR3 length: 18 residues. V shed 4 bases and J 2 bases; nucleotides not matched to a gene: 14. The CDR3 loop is CASSPSPLASANTGELFF. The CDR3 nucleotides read TGTGCCAGCAGCCCCTCACCACTAGCGTCTGCAAACACCGGGGAGCTGTTTTTT.

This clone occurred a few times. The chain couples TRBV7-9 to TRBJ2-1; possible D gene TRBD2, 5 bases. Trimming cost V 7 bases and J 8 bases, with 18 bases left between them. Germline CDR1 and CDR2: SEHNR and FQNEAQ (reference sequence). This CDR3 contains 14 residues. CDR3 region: CASMEWEPRDEQFF. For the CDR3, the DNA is TGTGCCAGCATGGAGTGGGAGCCGAGGGATGAGCAGTTCTTC.

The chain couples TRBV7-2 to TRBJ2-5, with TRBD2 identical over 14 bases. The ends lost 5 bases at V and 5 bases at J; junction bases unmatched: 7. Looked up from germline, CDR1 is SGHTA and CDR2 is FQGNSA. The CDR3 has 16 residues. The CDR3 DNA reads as TGTGCCAGCAGCCCCGGGACTAGCGGGGGCGGGGAGACCCAGTACTTC. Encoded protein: CASSPGTSGGGETQYF. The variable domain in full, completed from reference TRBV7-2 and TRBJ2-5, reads GAGVSQSPSNKVTEKGKDVELRCDPISGHTALYWYRQSLGQGLEFLIYFQGNSAPDKSGLPSDRFSAERTGGSVSTLTIQRTQQEDSAVYLCASSPGTSGGGETQYFGPGTRLLVL.

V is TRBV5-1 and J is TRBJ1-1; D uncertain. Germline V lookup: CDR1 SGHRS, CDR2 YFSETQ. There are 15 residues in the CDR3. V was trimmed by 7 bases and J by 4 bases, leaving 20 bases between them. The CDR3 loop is CASLAGIGSRTEAFF. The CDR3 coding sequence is TGCGCCAGCCTAGCGGGGATAGGGTCGCGCACTGAAGCTTTCTTT. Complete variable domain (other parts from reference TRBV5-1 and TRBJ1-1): KAGVTQTPRYLIKTRGQQVTLSCSPISGHRSVSWYQQTPGQGLQFLFEYFSETQRNKGNFPGRFSGRQFSNSRSEMNVSTLELGDSALYLCASLAGIGSRTEAFFGQGTRLTVV.

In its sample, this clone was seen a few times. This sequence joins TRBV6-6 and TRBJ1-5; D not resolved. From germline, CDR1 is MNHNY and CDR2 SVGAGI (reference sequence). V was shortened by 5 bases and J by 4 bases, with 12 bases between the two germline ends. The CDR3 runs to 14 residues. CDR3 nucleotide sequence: TGTGCCAGCAGTCTAGAACAGTTAAATCAGCCCCAGCATTTT. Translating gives CASSLEQLNQPQHF.

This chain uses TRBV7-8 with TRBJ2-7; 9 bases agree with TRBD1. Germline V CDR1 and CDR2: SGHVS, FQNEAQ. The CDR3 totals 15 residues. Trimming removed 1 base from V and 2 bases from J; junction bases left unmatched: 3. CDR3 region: CASSLGGQGPYEQYF. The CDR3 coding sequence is TGTGCCAGCAGCTTAGGGGGACAGGGACCCTACGAGCAGTACTTC.

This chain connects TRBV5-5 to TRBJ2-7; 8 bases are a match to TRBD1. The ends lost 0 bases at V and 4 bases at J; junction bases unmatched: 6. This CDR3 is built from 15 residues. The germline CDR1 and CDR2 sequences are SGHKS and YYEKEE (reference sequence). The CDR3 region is CASSLEGTGVYEQYF. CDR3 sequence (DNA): TGTGCCAGCAGCTTGGAGGGGACAGGCGTTTACGAGCAGTACTTC.

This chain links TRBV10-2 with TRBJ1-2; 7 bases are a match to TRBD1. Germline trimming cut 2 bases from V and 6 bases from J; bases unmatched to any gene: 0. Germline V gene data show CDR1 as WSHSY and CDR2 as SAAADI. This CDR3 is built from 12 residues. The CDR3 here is CASSETGDGYTF. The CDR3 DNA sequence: TGCGCCAGCAGTGAGACAGGGGATGGCTACACCTTC.

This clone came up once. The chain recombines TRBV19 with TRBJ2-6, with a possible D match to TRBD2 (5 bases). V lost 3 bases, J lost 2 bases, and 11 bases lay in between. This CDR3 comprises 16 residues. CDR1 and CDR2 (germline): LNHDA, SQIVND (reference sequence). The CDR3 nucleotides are TGTGCCAGTAGTATCTTGCTACTAGCTGGGGCCAACGTCCTGACTTTC. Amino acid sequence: CASSILLLAGANVLTF.

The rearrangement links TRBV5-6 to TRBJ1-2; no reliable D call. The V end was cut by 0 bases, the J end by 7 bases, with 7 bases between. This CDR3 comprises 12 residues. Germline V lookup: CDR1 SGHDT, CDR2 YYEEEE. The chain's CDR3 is CASSLGVFGYTF. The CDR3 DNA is TGTGCCAGCAGCTTGGGTGTTTTTGGCTACACCTTC.

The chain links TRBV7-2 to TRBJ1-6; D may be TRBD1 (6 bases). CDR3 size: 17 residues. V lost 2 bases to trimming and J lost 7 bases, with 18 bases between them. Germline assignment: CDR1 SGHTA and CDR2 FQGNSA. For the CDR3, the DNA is TGTGCCAGCAGCTTATTCCGGGGCGACAGGACGAATTCACCCCTCCACTTT. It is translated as CASSLFRGDRTNSPLHF.

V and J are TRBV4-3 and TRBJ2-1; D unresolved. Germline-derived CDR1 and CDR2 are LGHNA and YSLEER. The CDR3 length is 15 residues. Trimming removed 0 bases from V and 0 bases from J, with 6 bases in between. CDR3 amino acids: CASSQDYDSYNEQFF. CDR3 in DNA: TGCGCCAGCAGCCAAGATTACGACTCCTACAATGAGCAGTTCTTC.

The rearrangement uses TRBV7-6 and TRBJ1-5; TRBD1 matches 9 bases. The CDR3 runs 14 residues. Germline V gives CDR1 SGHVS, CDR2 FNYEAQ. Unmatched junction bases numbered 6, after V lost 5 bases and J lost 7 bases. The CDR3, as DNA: TGTGCCAGCAGCCAGGGACAGGGCGGGCAGCCCCAGCATTTT. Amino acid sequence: CASSQGQGGQPQHF. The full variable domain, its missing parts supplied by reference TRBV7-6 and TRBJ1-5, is GAGVSQSPRYKVTKRGQDVALRCDPISGHVSLYWYRQALGQGPEFLTYFNYEAQQDKSGLPNDRFSAERPEGSISTLTIQRTEQRDSAMYRCASSQGQGGQPQHFGDGTRLSIL.

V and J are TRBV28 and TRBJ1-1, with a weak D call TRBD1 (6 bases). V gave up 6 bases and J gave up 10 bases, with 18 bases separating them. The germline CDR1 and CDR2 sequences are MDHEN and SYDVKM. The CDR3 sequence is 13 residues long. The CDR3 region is CASRRQEAAGAFF. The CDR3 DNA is TGTGCCAGCAGGAGACAGGAGGCCGCGGGAGCTTTCTTT.

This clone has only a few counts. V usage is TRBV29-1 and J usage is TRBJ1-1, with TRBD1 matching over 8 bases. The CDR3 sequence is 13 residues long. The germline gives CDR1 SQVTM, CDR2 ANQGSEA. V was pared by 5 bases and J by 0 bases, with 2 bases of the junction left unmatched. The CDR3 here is CSVKTGVNTEAFF. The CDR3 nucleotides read TGCAGCGTTAAGACAGGGGTGAACACTGAAGCTTTCTTT.

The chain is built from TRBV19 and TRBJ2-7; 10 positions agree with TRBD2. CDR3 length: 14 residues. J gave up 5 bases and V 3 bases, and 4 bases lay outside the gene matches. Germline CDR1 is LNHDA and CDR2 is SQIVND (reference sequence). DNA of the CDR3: TGTGCCAGTAGTATTAGCGGGGGGCTCGACGAGCAGTACTTC. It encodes CASSISGGLDEQYF.